This T cell receptor beta chain is drawn from a study of T cells in localized non-small cell lung cancer. Study observations and caveats: Uninvolved nearby lung showed the greatest T cell clonality, exceeding that found in tumor.

The J segment lost 1 base and the V segment lost 2 bases, leaving 2 bases of the junction unmatched. This CDR3 comprises 15 residues. The germline V gene encodes CDR1 MDHEN and CDR2 SYDVKM. By sample share, this clone is medium-sized. Its specificity is unknown. Using immunoSEQ multiplex PCR, the repertoire was profiled, and TCRdb retains in-frame clones only, with some absent. The table records approximately 3,500 clones, about 29% of them present only once. This clonotype was obtained from a male donor aged 60 or over with stage I lung adenocarcinoma. The source was lung tumor tissue, collected before any cancer treatment. The rearrangement joins TRBV28 to TRBJ1-1; 9 bases match TRBD1. In DNA form, the CDR3 reads TGTGCCAGCAGTTTAAGGGGACAGGGGAACACTGAAGCTTTCTTT. Protein: CASSLRGQGNTEAFF.